A single sample is the source of the 10 T cell receptor beta chains below, sequenced in a study of shared clonotypes between healthy human individuals. CD45RO-negative cells were positively selected for CCR7, leaving out terminally differentiated effector memory CD45RA+ cells. Sequencing used immunoSEQ multiplex PCR; TCRdb keeps in-frame clones, though not all of them. The sample has 1.5 million to 2.5 million clones; over 85% are singletons. The sample comprised naive CD8+ T cells sorted from blood. These receptors were obtained from a man aged 18 to 29 in good health.

The gene calls are TRBV12-5 and TRBJ2-5, with a weak D call TRBD2 (5 bases). Germline V CDR1 and CDR2: LGHNT, FRNRAP. This CDR3 contains 15 residues. Trimming stripped 0 bases from V and 4 bases from J, with 12 bases between. The CDR3 protein is CASGLVPYGGETQYF. Here the CDR3 DNA reads TGTGCTAGTGGTTTGGTACCCTATGGAGGAGAGACCCAGTACTTC.

The chain couples TRBV4-3 to TRBJ2-5, with D unresolved. V was clipped by 0 bases and J by 0 bases, with 8 bases between them. The CDR3 covers 15 residues. From germline, CDR1 is LGHNA and CDR2 YSLEER. The CDR3 loop is CASSQEQAYQETQYF. CDR3 bases: TGCGCCAGCAGCCAAGAGCAGGCTTACCAAGAGACCCAGTACTTC.

For this clone: One end of the junction fails to match germline, which may point to a read error. The chain links TRBV7-7 to TRBJ2-1; no definite D call. Germline CDR1 SSHAT, CDR2 FNYEAQ (reference sequence). The CDR3 extends over 15 amino acids. CDR3 amino acids: CASSLSESSYNEQFF. The CDR3 bases are TGTGCTAGCAGCTTAAGTGAGAGCTCCTACAATGAGCAGTTCTTC.

The chain employs TRBV7-2 and TRBJ2-7; 7 nucleotides line up with TRBD2. The V gene's germline CDR1 is SGHTA and CDR2 FQGNSA. Trimming cost V 6 bases and J 0 bases; bases outside gene matches: 8. This CDR3 has 15 residues. CDR3 DNA: TGTGCCAGCAGTCAGACTAGCAGAATCTCCTACGAGCAGTACTTC. Its translation is CASSQTSRISYEQYF.

This clone showed up just once. This chain connects TRBV2 to TRBJ2-7; D not certain. The V gene's germline CDR1 is SNHLY and CDR2 FYNNEI. This CDR3 contains 14 residues. Trimming cost V 1 base and J 3 bases, with 10 bases left between them. CDR3 amino acids: CASSEGVRGYEQYF. In DNA, the CDR3 is TGTGCCAGCAGTGAAGGGGTGAGAGGCTACGAGCAGTACTTC.

The chain has TRBV7-6 and TRBJ2-1; 10 nucleotides agree with TRBD1. After removal of 2 bases from V and 6 bases from J, the junction contained 13 bases not matched to a gene. CDR3 length equals 18 residues. Germline loops: CDR1 SGHVS, CDR2 FNYEAQ. For the CDR3, the DNA is TGTGCCAGCAGCTTAATGTACATCTCGGGACAGGGGAGCAATGAGCAGTTCTTC. Protein sequence: CASSLMYISGQGSNEQFF.

V and J are TRBV13 and TRBJ1-1, with 8 nucleotides matching TRBD1. With V trimmed by 0 bases and J by 0 bases, 6 bases remained unmatched. Germline CDR1 and CDR2: PRHDT and FYEKMQ (reference sequence). This CDR3 spans 17 amino acids. For the CDR3, the DNA is TGTGCCAGCAGCTTAGGAGGACAGGGTCTACTGAACACTGAAGCTTTCTTT. Protein: CASSLGGQGLLNTEAFF. Full variable domain (outside the CDR3, taken from reference TRBV13 and TRBJ1-1): AAGVIQSPRHLIKEKRETATLKCYPIPRHDTVYWYQQGPGQDPQFLISFYEKMQSDKGSIPDRFSAQQFSDYHSELNMSSLELGDSALYFCASSLGGQGLLNTEAFFGQGTRLTVV.

The genes are TRBV6-5 and TRBJ1-2; tentative D call: TRBD1 (5 bases). The CDR3 runs 14 residues. In germline, CDR1 is MNHEY, CDR2 SVGAGI. Trimming left V 0 bases short and J 3 bases short, with 8 bases between. The CDR3 DNA reads TGTGCCAGCAGTTACTCAGTGGGGCACTATGGCTACACCTTC. Translating gives CASSYSVGHYGYTF.

The chain employs TRBV19 and TRBJ1-4; tentative D call: TRBD1 (5 bases). Germline V lookup: CDR1 LNHDA, CDR2 SQIVND (reference sequence). This CDR3 is 16 amino acids long. Trimming cost V 5 bases and J 8 bases, with 21 bases left between them. In DNA, the CDR3 is TGTGCCAGTAGTGTGGCCACCGAGGGACTCGGGGAAAAACTGTTTTTT. This codes for CASSVATEGLGEKLFF.

The rearrangement links TRBV6-1 to TRBJ2-3; D uncertain. The germline V and J ends were trimmed by 7 bases and 0 bases, with 14 bases remaining between them. The CDR3 length is 15 residues. Per germline, CDR1 MNHNS and CDR2 SASEGT. CDR3 loop: CASTITTVSTDTQYF. Written as DNA, the CDR3 is TGTGCCAGCACCATCACGACGGTTAGCACAGATACGCAGTATTTT.